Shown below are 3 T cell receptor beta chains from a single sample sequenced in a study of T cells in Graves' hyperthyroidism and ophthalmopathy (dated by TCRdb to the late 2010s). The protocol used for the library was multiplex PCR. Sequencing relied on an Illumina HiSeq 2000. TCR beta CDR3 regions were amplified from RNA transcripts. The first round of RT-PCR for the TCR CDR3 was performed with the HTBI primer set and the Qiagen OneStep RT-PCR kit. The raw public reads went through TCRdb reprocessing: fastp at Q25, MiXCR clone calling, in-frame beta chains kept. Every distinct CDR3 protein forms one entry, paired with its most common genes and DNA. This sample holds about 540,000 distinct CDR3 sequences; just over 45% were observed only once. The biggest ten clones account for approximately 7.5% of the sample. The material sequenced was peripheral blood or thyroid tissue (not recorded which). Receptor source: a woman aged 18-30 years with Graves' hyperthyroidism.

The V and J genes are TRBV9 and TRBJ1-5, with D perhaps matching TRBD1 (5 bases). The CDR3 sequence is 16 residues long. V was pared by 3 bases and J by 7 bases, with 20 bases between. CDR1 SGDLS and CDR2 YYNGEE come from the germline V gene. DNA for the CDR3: TGTGCCAGCAGCGAACCCTCGGACACGCGCGGACAGCCCCAGCATTTT. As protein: CASSEPSDTRGQPQHF.

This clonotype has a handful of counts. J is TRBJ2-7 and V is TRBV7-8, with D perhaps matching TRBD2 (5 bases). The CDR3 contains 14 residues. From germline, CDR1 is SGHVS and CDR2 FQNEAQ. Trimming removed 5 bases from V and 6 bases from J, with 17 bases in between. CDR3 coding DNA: TGTGCCAGCAGCACTTTACGAGGGAGTGCCGAGCAGTACTTC. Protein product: CASSTLRGSAEQYF.

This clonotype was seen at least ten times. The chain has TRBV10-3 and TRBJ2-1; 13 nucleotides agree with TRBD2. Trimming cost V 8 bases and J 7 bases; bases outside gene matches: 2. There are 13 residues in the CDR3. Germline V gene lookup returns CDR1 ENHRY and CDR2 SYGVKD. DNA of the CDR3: TGTGCCATCGGGACTAGCGGGACGAATGAGCAGTTCTTC. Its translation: CAIGTSGTNEQFF.